These 20 T cell receptor beta chains originate from one sample sequenced in a study of blood T cell repertoires in COVID-19. Only in-frame clones appear in the TCRdb table, and some are missing; sequencing was by immunoSEQ multiplex PCR. This sample has some 160,000 clones, with more than 70% found just once. The source material was peripheral blood. The receptors were sampled from a woman in her 70s who had recovered from COVID-19.

This clone occurred once. The genes are TRBV3-1 (or the pseudogene TRBV3-2) and TRBJ1-4, with 7 nucleotides matching TRBD1. Germline V gives CDR1 LGHDT, CDR2 YNNKEL (reference sequence). The trim removed 4 bases at V and 5 bases at J, leaving 4 bases unmatched. This CDR3 spans 14 amino acids. The CDR3 DNA sequence: TGTGCCAGCAGCCCCACAGGGGTCAATGAAAAACTGTTTTTT. Residues: CASSPTGVNEKLFF.

The chain uses TRBV5-1 and TRBJ2-7; D may be TRBD1 (7 bases). The germline V and J ends were trimmed by 5 bases and 7 bases, with 22 bases remaining between them. CDR3 size: 15 residues. Germline-derived CDR1 and CDR2 are SGHRS and YFSETQ. The CDR3 is CASRVVPSQGGEQYF. CDR3 bases: TGCGCCAGCAGAGTGGTCCCGAGTCAGGGGGGTGAGCAGTACTTC.

Remarks on this clone: A read error may account for a junction end that differs from germline. The chain recombines TRBV3-1 (or the pseudogene TRBV3-2) with TRBJ1-6, with D possibly being TRBD1 (5 bases). Germline V gene sequence: CDR1 LGHDT, CDR2 YNNKEL (reference sequence). This CDR3 spans 18 amino acids. CDR3 DNA: TGTGCCAGCAGCCCAAGGGGCCCACCCAGCTCCTATAATTCACCCCTCCGCTTT. Translated, it gives CASSPRGPPSSYNSPLRF.

The chain employs TRBV11-3 and TRBJ2-5, with D perhaps TRBD1 (6 bases). Trimming pared 1 base from V and 4 bases from J, leaving 13 bases between. The CDR3 has 15 amino acids. CDR1 is SGHNT and CDR2 is YENEEA in the germline V gene. This CDR3 is CASSLGGQGGETQYF. In DNA, the CDR3 is TGTGCCAGCAGCTTAGGGGGGCAGGGTGGAGAGACCCAGTACTTC.

V is TRBV19 and J is TRBJ1-1; no firm D call. The germline V gene encodes CDR1 LNHDA and CDR2 SQIVND (reference sequence). Deletions cut 0 bases from V and 0 bases from J, with 5 bases between. The CDR3 is 14 residues long. The chain's CDR3 is CASSIDRMNTEAFF. CDR3 coding DNA: TGTGCCAGTAGTATAGACAGAATGAACACTGAAGCTTTCTTT.

This rearrangement joins TRBV25-1 to TRBJ2-7; a weak D match, TRBD2 (6 bases). The V and J ends lost 6 bases and 1 base respectively, with 10 bases between them. Germline V gene data show CDR1 as MGHDK and CDR2 as SYGVNS. The CDR3 extends over 13 amino acids. CDR3 in amino acids: CASRNSGSYEQYF. CDR3 in DNA: TGTGCCAGCAGGAATAGCGGATCCTACGAGCAGTACTTC.

The chain carries TRBV10-3 and TRBJ2-3; 7 bases fit TRBD2. V lost 3 bases to trimming and J lost 6 bases; unmatched junction nucleotides: 9. The CDR3 runs to 15 residues. The germline gives CDR1 ENHRY, CDR2 SYGVKD. CDR3 amino acids: CAISDWGLKSDTQYF. The CDR3 nucleotides are TGTGCCATCAGTGACTGGGGACTAAAATCGGATACGCAGTATTTT.

This chain uses TRBV6-6 with TRBJ2-1; D is unresolved. Germline CDR1 MNHNY, CDR2 SVGAGI (reference sequence). CDR3 length equals 14 residues. The V gene lost 8 bases and the J gene lost 0 bases, with 11 bases spanning the gap. CDR3 bases: TGTGCCAGCCGTGCCCCCGGCTCCTACAATGAGCAGTTCTTC. This gives the protein CASRAPGSYNEQFF.

V and J are TRBV19 and TRBJ2-1; 9 bases are shared with TRBD1. Trimming took 5 bases from V and 4 from J; bases not matched to a gene: 9. The CDR3 has 16 amino acids. The V gene's germline CDR1 is LNHDA and CDR2 SQIVND (reference sequence). DNA for the CDR3: TGTGCCAGTAGTGCCCCGGGACAGGGAGGTTACAATGAGCAGTTCTTC. This sequence encodes CASSAPGQGGYNEQFF.

As DNA, the CDR3 is TGTGCCAGCAGCCCCGGCCCGGGACAGGGAGTTCAGGGGGCCAACGTCCTGACTTTC. Amino acid sequence: CASSPGPGQGVQGANVLTF. J is TRBJ2-6 and V is TRBV7-9; the match to TRBD1 covers 9 bases. Germline V lookup: CDR1 SEHNR, CDR2 FQNEAQ (reference sequence). V lost 5 bases and J lost 4; bases outside the gene matches: 15. The CDR3 length is 19 residues. The entire variable domain, with the rest obtained from reference TRBV7-9 and TRBJ2-6, is as follows: DTGVSQNPRHKITKRGQNVTFRCDPISEHNRLYWYRQTLGQGPEFLTYFQNEAQLEKSRLLSDRFSAERPKGSFSTLEIQRTEQGDSAMYLCASSPGPGQGVQGANVLTFGAGSRLTVL.

The chain employs TRBV27 and TRBJ2-2; 7 bases map to TRBD2. The germline CDR1 and CDR2 sequences are MNHEY and SMNVEV (reference sequence). Trimming at V came to 2 bases and at J to 2 bases, leaving 2 bases not matched to a gene. The CDR3 extends over 15 amino acids. The CDR3 region is CASSLGTTNTGELFF. In DNA form, the CDR3 reads TGTGCCAGCAGTTTAGGGACTACCAACACCGGGGAGCTGTTTTTT.

The genes are TRBV9 and TRBJ2-2; 7 positions agree with TRBD1. This CDR3 is 16 amino acids long. Germline V lookup: CDR1 SGDLS, CDR2 YYNGEE. V trimming: 4 bases; J trimming: 3 bases; junction bases outside the gene matches: 9. CDR3 in amino acids: CASSSTGTVDTGELFF. The CDR3 bases are TGTGCCAGCAGCTCGACCGGGACAGTCGACACCGGGGAGCTGTTTTTT.

This clone was counted a few times. The rearrangement links TRBV5-4 to TRBJ2-3, with D tentatively TRBD2 (7 bases). The CDR3 is made up of 15 amino acids. V lost 4 bases and J 1 base, leaving 13 bases between the germline ends. Germline CDR1 and CDR2: SGHNT and YYREEE (reference sequence). The CDR3 bases are TGTGCCAGCAGCCCGGGGGGCACCCGCACAGATACGCAGTATTTT. Its translation: CASSPGGTRTDTQYF.

J is TRBJ2-2 and V is TRBV19, with D possibly being TRBD2 (6 bases). The CDR3 has 14 amino acids. V shed 5 bases and J shed 4 bases, with 11 bases lying between them. CDR1 is LNHDA and CDR2 is SQIVND in the germline V gene (reference sequence). In DNA, the CDR3 is TGTGCCAGTAGTCCCCAGGGAGGCACCGGGGAGCTGTTTTTT. Amino acids: CASSPQGGTGELFF. The variable domain in full, completed from reference TRBV19 and TRBJ2-2, reads DGGITQSPKYLFRKEGQNVTLSCEQNLNHDAMYWYRQDPGQGLRLIYYSQIVNDFQKGDIAEGYSVSREKKESFPLTVTSAQKNPTAFYLCASSPQGGTGELFFGEGSRLTVL.

The chain combines TRBV11-1 with TRBJ2-2; 8 nucleotides align to TRBD2. The germline gives CDR1 SGHAT, CDR2 FQDESV (reference sequence). J was trimmed by 0 bases and V by 5 bases; bases with no gene match: 2. The CDR3 has 15 residues. This chain's CDR3 is CASSLLAANTGELFF. The CDR3 DNA reads as TGTGCCAGCAGCCTACTAGCGGCGAACACCGGGGAGCTGTTTTTT.

This clone was observed a single time. V and J are TRBV5-4 and TRBJ1-2; D remains unclear. This CDR3 contains 12 residues. V was shortened by 5 bases and J by 2 bases, with 7 bases between the two germline ends. Germline CDR1 and CDR2: SGHNT and YYREEE (reference sequence). The CDR3 DNA reads as TGTGCCAGCAGTGGGCCCAACTATGGCTACACCTTC. It yields the protein CASSGPNYGYTF.

CDR3 residues: CASEGRGAFF. The CDR3 DNA sequence: TGTGCCAGCGAGGGGCGGGGAGCTTTCTTT. The chain carries TRBV21-1 and TRBJ1-1. TRBV21-1 is assigned pseudogene status. The CDR3 is made up of 10 amino acids.

The rearrangement uses TRBV18 and TRBJ1-1; maybe TRBD1 (5 bases). The germline V and J ends were trimmed by 3 bases and 4 bases, with 15 bases remaining between them. Germline V CDR1 and CDR2: KGHSH, LQKENI. The CDR3 consists of 15 residues. CDR3 sequence (DNA): TGTGCCAGCTCACCCCCGGGCCGGAGGGGCACTGAAGCTTTCTTT. As protein: CASSPPGRRGTEAFF.

The chain employs TRBV5-1 and TRBJ1-2; D unclear. The CDR3 totals 12 residues. Germline lookup yields CDR1 SGHRS and CDR2 YFSETQ. The V and J ends lost 4 bases and 3 bases respectively, with 7 bases between them. The CDR3 DNA reads as TGCGCCAGCAGCGTTCCGGACTATGGCTACACCTTC. It codes for CASSVPDYGYTF. Supplemented by reference TRBV5-1 and TRBJ1-2, the full variable domain reads KAGVTQTPRYLIKTRGQQVTLSCSPISGHRSVSWYQQTPGQGLQFLFEYFSETQRNKGNFPGRFSGRQFSNSRSEMNVSTLELGDSALYLCASSVPDYGYTFGSGTRLTVV.

This sequence joins TRBV18 and TRBJ2-5; TRBD2 aligns across 11 bases. After removal of 8 bases from V and 1 base from J, the junction contained 3 bases not matched to a gene. Germline CDR1 reads KGHSH; CDR2 reads LQKENI. The CDR3 has 14 amino acids. CDR3 amino acids: CASGGLAVQETQYF. The CDR3 nucleotides read TGTGCCAGCGGGGGACTAGCGGTCCAAGAGACCCAGTACTTC.